This T cell receptor (beta chain) was sequenced during a study of control samples from healthy donors and cancer patients. This clone was seen only once. Clones were sequenced by immunoSEQ multiplex PCR, and TCRdb holds only the in-frame ones, with some missing. This table has 50,000 to 75,000 clones, 70% to 90% appearing once. The length of the CDR3 is 11 residues. The ends were cut back, 2 bases at V and 7 bases at J, with 4 bases in the middle. Germline-derived CDR1 and CDR2 are SGHRS and YFSETQ. The genes are TRBV5-1 and TRBJ1-3; D unclear. The material sequenced was blood. The TCR comes from a man aged 40-49 years in good health. The CDR3 region is CASSFGNTIYF. The CDR3 region has the DNA TGCGCCAGCAGCTTTGGGAACACCATATATTTT.